This TCR beta chain was obtained from a study of OX40 agonist ivuxolimab in advanced cancers. General observations from the study: At doses 0.1 to 3.0 mg/kg, CD4+ and CD8+ clones expanded. Partial responders at 0.1-3.0 mg/kg had among the lowest clonal expansion.

This table comes from immunoSEQ multiplex PCR, and its TCRdb copy is limited to in-frame clones, with some not included. The sample contains tens of thousands of clones, around 80% of which appear only once. Germline V gene data show CDR1 as SEHNR and CDR2 as FQNEAQ (reference sequence). V lost 4 bases and J 0 bases, leaving 10 bases between the germline ends. The CDR3 sequence is 16 residues long. Sampled blood was obtained at baseline, cycle 4 day 1, and cycle 7 day 1. This clone was seen only a few times. Its specificity is not known. This clonotype was sampled from an adult with an advanced solid tumor such as melanoma, head and neck, liver or kidney cancer. The genes are TRBV7-9 and TRBJ2-6; weak D call: TRBD1 (5 bases). The source material was CD4+ or CD8+ T cells sorted from blood, sampled in a trial of the OX40 agonist ivuxolimab. The CDR3 is CASSYDSYSGANVLTF. In DNA form, the CDR3 reads TGTGCCAGCAGCTACGACAGTTACTCTGGGGCCAACGTCCTGACTTTC. The variable domain in full, completed from reference TRBV7-9 and TRBJ2-6, reads DTGVSQNPRHKITKRGQNVTFRCDPISEHNRLYWYRQTLGQGPEFLTYFQNEAQLEKSRLLSDRFSAERPKGSFSTLEIQRTEQGDSAMYLCASSYDSYSGANVLTFGAGSRLTVL.